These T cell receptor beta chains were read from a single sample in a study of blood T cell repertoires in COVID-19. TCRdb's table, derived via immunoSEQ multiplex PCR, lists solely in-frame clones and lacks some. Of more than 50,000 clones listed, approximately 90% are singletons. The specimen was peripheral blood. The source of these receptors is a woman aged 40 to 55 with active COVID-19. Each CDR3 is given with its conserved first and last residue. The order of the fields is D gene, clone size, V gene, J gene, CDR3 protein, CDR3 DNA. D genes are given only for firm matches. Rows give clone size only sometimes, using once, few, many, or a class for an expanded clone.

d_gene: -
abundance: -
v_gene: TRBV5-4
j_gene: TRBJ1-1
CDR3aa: CASSFLMNTEAFF
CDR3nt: TGTGCCAGCAGCTTCCTTATGAACACTGAAGCTTTCTTT

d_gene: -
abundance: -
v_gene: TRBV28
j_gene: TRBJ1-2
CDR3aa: CASSPPGWNLYGYTF
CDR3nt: TGTGCCAGCAGTCCCCCGGGTTGGAACCTGTATGGCTACACCTTC

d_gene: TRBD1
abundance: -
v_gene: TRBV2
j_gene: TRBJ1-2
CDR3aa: CASREDRNNYGYTF
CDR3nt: TGTGCCAGCAGGGAGGACAGGAACAACTATGGCTACACCTTC

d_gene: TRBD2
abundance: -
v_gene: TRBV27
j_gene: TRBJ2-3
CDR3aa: CASSPSGGAPDTQYF
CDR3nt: TGTGCCAGCAGTCCGTCCGGGGGGGCTCCAGATACGCAGTATTTT

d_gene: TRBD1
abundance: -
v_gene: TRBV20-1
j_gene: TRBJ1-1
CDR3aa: CSAEGATEAFF
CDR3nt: TGCAGTGCTGAGGGGGCCACTGAAGCTTTCTTT

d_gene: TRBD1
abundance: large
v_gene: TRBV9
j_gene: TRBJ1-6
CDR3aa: CASSVRDSINSPLHF
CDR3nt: TGTGCCAGCAGCGTCCGGGACAGTATTAATTCACCCCTCCACTTT

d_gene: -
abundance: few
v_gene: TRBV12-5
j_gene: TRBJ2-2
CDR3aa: CASGLGLASTGELFF
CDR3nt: TGTGCTAGTGGTTTGGGCCTGGCTAGCACCGGGGAGCTGTTTTTT

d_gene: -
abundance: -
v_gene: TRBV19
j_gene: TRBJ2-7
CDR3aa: CASSIGGGGVYEQYF
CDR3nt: TGTGCCAGTAGTATAGGAGGGGGGGGAGTCTACGAGCAGTACTTC

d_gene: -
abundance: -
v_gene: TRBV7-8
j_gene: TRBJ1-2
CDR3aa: CASSSTLDRDNYGYTF
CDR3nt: TGTGCCAGCAGCTCCACCCTAGACAGAGATAACTATGGCTACACCTTC

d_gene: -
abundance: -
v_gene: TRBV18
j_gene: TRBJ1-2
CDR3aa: CASSLDSNYGYTF
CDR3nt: TGTGCCAGCTCACTCGACAGTAACTATGGCTACACCTTC

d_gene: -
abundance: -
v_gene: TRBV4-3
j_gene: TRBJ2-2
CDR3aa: CASSQSARGELFF
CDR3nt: TGCGCCAGCAGCCAAAGCGCCCGCGGGGAGCTGTTTTTT

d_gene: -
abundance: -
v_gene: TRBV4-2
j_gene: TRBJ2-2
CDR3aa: CASSQFVGGANTGELFF
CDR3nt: TGTGCCAGCAGCCAATTTGTCGGAGGGGCGAACACCGGGGAGCTGTTTTTT

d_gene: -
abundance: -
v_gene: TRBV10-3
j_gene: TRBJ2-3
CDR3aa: CAISGPSKDTQYF
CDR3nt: TGTGCCATCAGTGGGCCTAGCAAGGATACGCAGTATTTT

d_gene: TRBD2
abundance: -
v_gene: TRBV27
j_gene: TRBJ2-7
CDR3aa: CASSFSRGGSYEQYF
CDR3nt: TGTGCCAGCAGTTTCTCGCGGGGGGGTTCCTACGAGCAGTACTTC

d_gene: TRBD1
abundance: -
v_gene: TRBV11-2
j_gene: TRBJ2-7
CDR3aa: CASSVDRGHSYEQYF
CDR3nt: TGTGCCAGCAGCGTAGACAGGGGCCACTCCTACGAGCAGTACTTC

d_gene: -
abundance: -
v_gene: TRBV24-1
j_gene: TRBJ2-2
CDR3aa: CATSDADFPGELFF
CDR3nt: TGTGCCACCAGTGATGCGGACTTTCCCGGGGAGCTGTTTTTT

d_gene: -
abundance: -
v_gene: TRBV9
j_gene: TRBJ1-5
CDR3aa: CASSVSIEQPQHF
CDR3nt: TGTGCCAGCAGCGTGTCAATCGAGCAGCCCCAGCATTTT

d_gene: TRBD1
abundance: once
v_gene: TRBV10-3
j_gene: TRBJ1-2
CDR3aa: CAIRGQGDYGYTF
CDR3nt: TGTGCCATCAGGGGACAGGGCGACTATGGCTACACCTTC

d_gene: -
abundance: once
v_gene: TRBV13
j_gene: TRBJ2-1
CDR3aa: CASTGPGEQFF
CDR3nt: TGTGCATCAACAGGGCCGGGTGAGCAGTTCTTC

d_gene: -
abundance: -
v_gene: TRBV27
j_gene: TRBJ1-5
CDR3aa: CASSLFWEAGNQPQHF
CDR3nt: TGTGCCAGCAGTTTATTCTGGGAGGCGGGCAATCAGCCCCAGCATTTT

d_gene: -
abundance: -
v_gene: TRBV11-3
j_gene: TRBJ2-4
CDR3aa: CASSFVLHSAKNIQYF
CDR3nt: TGTGCCAGCAGCTTCGTTCTTCACTCAGCCAAAAACATTCAGTACTTC

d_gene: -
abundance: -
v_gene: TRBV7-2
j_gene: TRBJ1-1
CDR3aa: CASSVSGLDDTEAFF
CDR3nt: TGTGCCAGCAGCGTATCAGGGTTGGATGACACTGAAGCTTTCTTT

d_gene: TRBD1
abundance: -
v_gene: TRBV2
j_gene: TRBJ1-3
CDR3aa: CASRKGANGNTIYF
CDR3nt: TGTGCCAGCAGGAAGGGGGCTAATGGAAACACCATATATTTT

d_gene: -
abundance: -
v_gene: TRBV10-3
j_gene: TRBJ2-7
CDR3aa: CATSQLGKNRGGEGEQYF
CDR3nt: TGTGCCACTTCCCAGCTCGGGAAAAACAGGGGGGGAGAGGGCGAGCAGTACTTC

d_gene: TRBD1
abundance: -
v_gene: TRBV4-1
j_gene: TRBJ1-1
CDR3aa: CASSPGRQGLLNTEAFF
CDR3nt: TGCGCCAGCAGCCCAGGTCGACAGGGGCTCCTGAACACTGAAGCTTTCTTT

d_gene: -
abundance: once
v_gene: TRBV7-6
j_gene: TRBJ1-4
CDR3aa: CASSSSWGGKDEKLFF
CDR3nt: TGTGCCAGCAGCTCCTCATGGGGGGGGAAGGATGAAAAACTGTTTTTT

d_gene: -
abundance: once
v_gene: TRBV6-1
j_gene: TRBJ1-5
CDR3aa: CASSDGRIQHF
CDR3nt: TGTGCCAGCAGTGATGGGAGAATCCAGCATTTT

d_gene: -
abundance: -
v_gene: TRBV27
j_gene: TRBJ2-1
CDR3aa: CASSLKRGGVREAPYNEQFF
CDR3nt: TGTGCCAGCAGTTTAAAGAGGGGGGGTGTGCGGGAAGCACCCTACAATGAGCAGTTCTTC

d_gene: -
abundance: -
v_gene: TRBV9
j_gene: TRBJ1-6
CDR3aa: CASSVEDSIRSPLHF
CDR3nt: TGTGCCAGCAGCGTAGAAGACAGTATACGTTCACCCCTCCACTTT

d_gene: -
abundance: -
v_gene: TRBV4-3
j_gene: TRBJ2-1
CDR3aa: CASSQGGAGLLGDEQFF
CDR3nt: TGCGCCAGCAGCCAAGGTGGGGCCGGGCTTCTCGGCGATGAGCAGTTCTTC

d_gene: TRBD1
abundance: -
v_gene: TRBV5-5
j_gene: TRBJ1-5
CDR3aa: CASSSDRVRVRNQPQHF
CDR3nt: TGTGCCAGCAGCTCTGACAGGGTGAGGGTACGTAATCAGCCCCAGCATTTT

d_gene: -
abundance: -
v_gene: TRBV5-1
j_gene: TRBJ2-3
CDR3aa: CAGEDTDTQYF
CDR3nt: TGCGCCGGGGAGGACACAGATACGCAGTATTTT

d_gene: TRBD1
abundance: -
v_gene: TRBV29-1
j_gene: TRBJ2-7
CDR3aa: CSALKGQGYEQYF
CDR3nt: TGCAGCGCCCTGAAGGGACAGGGCTACGAGCAGTACTTC

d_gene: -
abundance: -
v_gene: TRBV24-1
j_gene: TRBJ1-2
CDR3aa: CATSAKQAALITYGYTF
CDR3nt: TGTGCCACCAGTGCCAAACAGGCCGCCCTTATCACCTATGGCTACACCTTC

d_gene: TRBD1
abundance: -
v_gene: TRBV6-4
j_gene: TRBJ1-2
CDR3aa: CASSPNGQGNYGYTF
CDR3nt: TGTGCCAGCAGTCCTAACGGACAGGGGAACTATGGCTACACCTTC

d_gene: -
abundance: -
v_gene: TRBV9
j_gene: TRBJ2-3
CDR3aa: CASSVDEAPGTDTQYF
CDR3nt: TGTGCCAGCAGCGTAGATGAGGCCCCGGGCACAGATACGCAGTATTTT

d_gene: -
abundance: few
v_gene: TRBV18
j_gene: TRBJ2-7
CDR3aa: CASSYGAQGYEQYF
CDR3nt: TGTGCCAGCTCGTACGGGGCCCAGGGGTACGAGCAGTACTTC

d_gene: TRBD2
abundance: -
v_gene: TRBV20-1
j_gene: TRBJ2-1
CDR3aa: CSASMRGGLFYNEQFF
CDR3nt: TGCAGTGCTAGTATGCGGGGGGGTCTTTTTTACAATGAGCAGTTCTTC

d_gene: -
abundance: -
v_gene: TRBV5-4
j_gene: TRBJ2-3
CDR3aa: CASSSVRVTAADTQYF
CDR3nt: TGTGCCAGCAGCTCAGTGCGGGTGACGGCAGCAGATACGCAGTATTTT

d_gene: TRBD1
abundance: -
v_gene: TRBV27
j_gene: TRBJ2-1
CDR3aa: CASSLLGQGNEQFF
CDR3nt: TGTGCCAGCAGTTTATTGGGACAGGGAAATGAGCAGTTCTTC

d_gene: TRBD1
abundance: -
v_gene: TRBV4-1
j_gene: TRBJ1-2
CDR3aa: CASSHDSGAAGGDLGGYTF
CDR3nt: TGCGCCAGCAGCCATGACTCGGGCGCGGCAGGGGGTGACCTGGGAGGCTACACCTTC

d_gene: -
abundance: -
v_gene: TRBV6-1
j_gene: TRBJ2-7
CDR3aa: CASSDGVGEYF
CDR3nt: TGTGCCAGCAGTGATGGTGTCGGGGAGTACTTC

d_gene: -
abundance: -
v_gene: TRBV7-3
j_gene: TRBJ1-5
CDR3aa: CASSRDRNQPQHF
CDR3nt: TGTGCCAGCAGTCGAGACAGGAATCAGCCCCAGCATTTT

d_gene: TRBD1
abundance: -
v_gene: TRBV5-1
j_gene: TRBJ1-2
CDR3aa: CASSLGQVQYTF
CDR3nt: TGCGCCAGCAGCTTAGGACAGGTCCAGTACACCTTC

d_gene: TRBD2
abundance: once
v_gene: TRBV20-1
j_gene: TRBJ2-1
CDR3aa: CSASPLRRGAWNEQFF
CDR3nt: TGCAGTGCTAGTCCCTTGAGGCGGGGGGCTTGGAATGAGCAGTTCTTC